Below are 5 T cell receptor beta chains sequenced from a single sample in a study of T cell responses to AZD1222 COVID-19 vaccine. Measured with immunoSEQ multiplex PCR; TCRdb has only the in-frame clones, and not every one. The table includes more than 150,000 clones, 80% to 95% detected once. The sample was peripheral blood, taken on day 0 of AZD1222 vaccination. The receptors shown here come from an adult in good health.

V gene TRBV5-6 combines with J gene TRBJ2-2; D is ambiguous. The CDR3 covers 13 residues. The V end lost 0 bases, the J end lost 7 bases, and 7 bases lay between the germline ends. CDR1 SGHDT and CDR2 YYEEEE come from the germline V gene. The CDR3 region is CASSLATDGELFF. CDR3 DNA sequence: TGTGCCAGCAGCTTGGCCACCGACGGGGAGCTGTTTTTT.

This clone was detected once. The chain combines TRBV5-1 with TRBJ2-6, with TRBD1 as a possible D gene (5 bases). The germline V and J ends were trimmed by 4 bases and 0 bases, with 17 bases remaining between them. The CDR3 sequence is 18 residues long. Germline CDR1 is SGHRS and CDR2 is YFSETQ. The CDR3 here is CASSQDTFESSGANVLTF. CDR3 DNA sequence: TGCGCCAGCAGCCAGGACACCTTTGAGAGCTCTGGGGCCAACGTCCTGACTTTC. The variable domain in full, completed from reference TRBV5-1 and TRBJ2-6, reads KAGVTQTPRYLIKTRGQQVTLSCSPISGHRSVSWYQQTPGQGLQFLFEYFSETQRNKGNFPGRFSGRQFSNSRSEMNVSTLELGDSALYLCASSQDTFESSGANVLTFGAGSRLTVL.

The chain couples TRBV11-1 to TRBJ2-5; D possibly matches TRBD1 or TRBD2 (6 bases each). Germline V gene sequence: CDR1 SGHAT, CDR2 FQDESV (reference sequence). V lost 5 bases, J lost 4 bases, and 14 bases lay in between. The CDR3 covers 14 residues. CDR3 sequence: CASSRGGGGETQYF. In DNA, the CDR3 is TGTGCCAGCAGCCGAGGAGGGGGTGGAGAGACCCAGTACTTC. Supplemented by reference TRBV11-1 and TRBJ2-5, the full variable domain reads EAEVAQSPRYKITEKSQAVAFWCDPISGHATLYWYRQILGQGPELLVQFQDESVVDDSQLPKDRFSAERLKGVDSTLKIQPAELGDSAMYLCASSRGGGGETQYFGPGTRLLVL.

The chain uses TRBV27 and TRBJ2-4, with 8 bases that match TRBD2. J was trimmed by 7 bases and V by 2 bases; bases with no gene match: 7. The CDR3 is 15 residues long. CDR1 is MNHEY, CDR2 SMNVEV, per germline (reference sequence). Here the CDR3 reads CASSLRLAGSNIQYF. The CDR3 nucleotides are TGTGCCAGCAGTTTACGTCTAGCGGGCAGTAACATTCAGTACTTC.

The J gene is TRBJ1-1, the V gene TRBV6-1; D remains ambiguous. This CDR3 is 13 amino acids long. Germline V lookup: CDR1 MNHNS, CDR2 SASEGT. Trimming took 2 bases from V and 3 from J, leaving 7 bases between them. CDR3 coding DNA: TGTGCCAGCAGTGAAATTCGGGACACTGAAGCTTTCTTT. Protein sequence: CASSEIRDTEAFF.